This T cell receptor (beta chain) was sequenced in a study of blood T cell repertoires in COVID-19. CDR3 length: 12 residues. V was cut by 5 bases and J by 7 bases, with 11 bases left in between. In the authors' methods: Amplified reference gene primers provided the basis for estimating nucleated cell counts. The repertoire was sequenced with immunoSEQ multiplex PCR; TCRdb's copy has only in-frame clones and lacks some. V and J calls and clone size follow that table, whereas D and trimming were derived from the DNA. Seen here are roughly 13,000 clones, approximately 87% observed once, and the top ten hold over 15%.

The origin of this receptor is a man aged 35-49 years with active or convalescent COVID-19. The chain employs TRBV12-3 or TRBV12-4 and TRBJ1-2; D perhaps matches TRBD1 (6 bases). What was sequenced was peripheral blood. The CDR3 coding sequence is TGTGCCAGCAGTAAGGGGGACGGTGGCTACACCTTC. This sequence encodes CASSKGDGGYTF.